This TCR beta chain was documented in a study of CD4 T cells in relation to SARS-CoV-2 and coronaviruses. Background on the study: PBMCs were cultured with antigen for approximately nine days before TCR beta sequencing. Crossreactive spike epitopes shared across donors were mapped to their HLA restriction.

From germline, CDR1 is MNHEY and CDR2 SMNVEV (reference sequence). The CDR3 sequence is 14 residues long. With 5 bases clipped from V and 3 bases from J, the junction kept 5 bases outside the gene matches. Here immunoSEQ multiplex PCR was the method, and the copy in TCRdb shows in-frame clones only, minus some. The sample holds roughly 18,000 clones, roughly 80% seen once. CD4+ T cells from unexposed donors were obtained before the COVID-19 pandemic (2011-2018). The cells were cultured for about ten days before CD4+ T cells were isolated. Testing used SARS-CoV-2 S/N and four cold-coronavirus spikes on unexposed-donor CD4+ T cells, cells permitting. About 1.9 million PBMCs per well were cultured with around 9.9 IU/ml IL-2. For this clone: No antigen is known for it.

The sample was CD4+ T cells from PBMCs, cultured in vitro. The TCR originated in a human donor in good health. The chain links TRBV27 to TRBJ2-3, with 7 positions matching TRBD1. The CDR3 region has the DNA TGTGCCAGCAGTATGACAGGGAAAACAGATACGCAGTATTTT. Amino acids: CASSMTGKTDTQYF.